The clone carrying this TCR beta chain showed up many times. What it binds is not known. This entry is derived from a study of Graves' ophthalmopathy and Graves' hyperthyroidism. The study enrolled ophthalmopathy donors with moderate-to-severe activity, CAS ≥3, NOSPECS ≥4 and duration under 3 months. None of the included patients had other autoimmune diseases, uncontrolled infections, pregnancy or lactation, as these led to exclusion. Amplifying from RNA transcripts, the study obtained TCR beta CDR3 regions. HTBI primers were employed in first-round RT-PCR, then a second-round multiplex PCR followed. TCRdb used MiXCR to reprocess the multiplex PCR reads, holding one entry per CDR3 protein. The sample has about 640,000 distinct CDR3 sequences; approximately 39% are singletons. General observations from the study: Thyroid clonotypes that were expanded above 0.001 frequency mostly also appeared in blood. Its predictions of ophthalmopathy progression gave the model 70.59% sensitivity and 72% to 85% specificity.

Germline lookup yields CDR1 DFQATT and CDR2 SNEGSKA (reference sequence). V gave up 6 bases and J gave up 3 bases; unmatched junction bases: 6. CDR3 length: 14 amino acids. Material for sequencing was peripheral blood. The V call is TRBV20-1, the J call TRBJ1-4; 8 positions agree with TRBD1. The clonotype comes from an adult man with Graves' ophthalmopathy. Written as DNA, the CDR3 is TGCAGTGCCGGGCGGACAGGGCCTAATGAAAAACTGTTTTTT. It translates to CSAGRTGPNEKLFF.